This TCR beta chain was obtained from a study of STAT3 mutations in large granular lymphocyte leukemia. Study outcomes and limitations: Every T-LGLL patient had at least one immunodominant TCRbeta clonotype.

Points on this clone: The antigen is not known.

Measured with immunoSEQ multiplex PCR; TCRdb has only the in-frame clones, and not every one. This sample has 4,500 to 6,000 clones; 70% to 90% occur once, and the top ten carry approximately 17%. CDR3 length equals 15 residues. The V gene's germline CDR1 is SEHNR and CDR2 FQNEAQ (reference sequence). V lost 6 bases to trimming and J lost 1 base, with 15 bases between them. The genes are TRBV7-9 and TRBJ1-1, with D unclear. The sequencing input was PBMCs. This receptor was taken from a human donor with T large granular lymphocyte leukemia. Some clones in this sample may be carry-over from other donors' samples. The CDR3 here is CASRPTARSNTEAFF. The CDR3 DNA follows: TGTGCCAGCAGACCGACTGCCAGGTCGAACACTGAAGCTTTCTTT.